The 14 T cell receptor beta chains reported below all come from one sample, sequenced in a study of cytomegalovirus exposure and HLA in healthy donors. The PCR contained 60 Vbeta and 13 Jbeta primers. Data came from immunoSEQ multiplex PCR; TCRdb stores just in-frame clones and leaves some out. The sample consists of about 140,000 clones, roughly 80% of them appearing once. The sample consisted of PBMCs. The source is a man aged 40-50 years in good health and CMV-seronegative.

This clone was observed a handful of times. The V gene is TRBV5-1, the J gene TRBJ1-2; 9 positions agree with TRBD1. The V segment lost 2 bases and the J segment 0 bases; nucleotides outside the gene matches: 8. The CDR3 covers 17 residues. Germline assignment: CDR1 SGHRS and CDR2 YFSETQ. CDR3 loop: CASSFETGGGSNYGYTF. CDR3 nucleotides: TGCGCCAGCAGCTTCGAGACAGGGGGAGGATCTAACTATGGCTACACCTTC.

The J gene is TRBJ1-1, the V gene TRBV5-8; D is uncertain. V dropped 0 bases and J dropped 7 bases, with 10 bases sitting between them. Germline V CDR1 and CDR2: SGHTS, YDEGEE. The CDR3 is 13 residues long. CDR3 sequence (DNA): TGTGCCAGCAGCTTGGAAGGCGGAGGTGAAGCTTTCTTT. This codes for CASSLEGGGEAFF. The full variable domain, rest sourced from reference TRBV5-8 and TRBJ1-1, is EAGVTQSPTHLIKTRGQQATLRCSPISGHTSVYWYQQALGLGLQFLLWYDEGEERNRGNFPPRFSGRQFPNYSSELNVNALELEDSALYLCASSLEGGGEAFFGQGTRLTVV.

This chain connects TRBV28 to TRBJ1-1; D may be TRBD1 (5 bases). With 7 bases removed from V and 3 bases from J, the gap between germline ends came to 15 bases. Germline V gene lookup returns CDR1 MDHEN and CDR2 SYDVKM. The CDR3 contains 14 residues. The CDR3 DNA reads TGTGCCAGCACCGTACAGGTGAGAGACACTGAAGCTTTCTTT. Protein product: CASTVQVRDTEAFF.

This chain links TRBV7-3 with TRBJ2-1; D is perhaps TRBD1 (6 bases). The ends were cut back, 4 bases at V and 14 bases at J, with 21 bases in the middle. Per the germline V gene, CDR1 is SGHTA and CDR2 is FQGTGA. The CDR3 spans 14 residues. The CDR3 sequence: CASSSLPGQRMEFF. The CDR3 nucleotides are TGTGCCAGCAGCTCCCTTCCCGGACAGAGGATGGAGTTCTTC.

This clone was observed a few times. The chain combines TRBV6-1 with TRBJ1-4; 9 nucleotides line up with TRBD1. V shed 4 bases, J shed 4 bases, and the junction held 4 bases outside the gene matches. CDR1 and CDR2 (germline): MNHNS, SASEGT. This CDR3 region has 15 residues. CDR3 nucleotides: TGTGCCAGCAGTGCACAGGGGGCGGGTAATGAAAAACTGTTTTTT. Protein sequence: CASSAQGAGNEKLFF.

V is TRBV30 and J is TRBJ2-1; no reliable D call. Deletions cut 0 bases from V and 6 bases from J, with 6 bases between. This CDR3 is built from 12 residues. Germline values: CDR1 GTSNPN, CDR2 SVGIG (reference sequence). CDR3 nucleotide sequence: TGTGCCTGGAGTGTATACGGCAATGAGCAGTTCTTC. Its protein product is CAWSVYGNEQFF.

The chain couples TRBV5-4 to TRBJ1-6, with D uncertain. Germline CDR1 SGHNT, CDR2 YYREEE (reference sequence). The CDR3 is 16 residues long. The V end lost 0 bases, the J end lost 9 bases, and 16 bases lay between the germline ends. CDR3 bases: TGTGCCAGCAGCTTGGCCCGGCCCAACTCGGGTTCACCCCTCCACTTT. It codes for CASSLARPNSGSPLHF.

In this sample, this clone turned up once. This rearrangement joins TRBV15 to TRBJ2-5; D is ambiguous. CDR1 is LNHNV and CDR2 is YYDKDF in the germline V gene (reference sequence). The germline V and J ends were trimmed by 3 bases and 5 bases, with 10 bases remaining between them. The CDR3 runs to 13 residues. CDR3 sequence reads: CATSSRMGETQYF. CDR3 bases: TGTGCCACCAGCAGCCGAATGGGCGAGACCCAGTACTTC.

The rearrangement links TRBV4-2 to TRBJ1-2; TRBD1 aligns across 7 bases. The CDR3 consists of 16 residues. J was trimmed by 7 bases and V by 0 bases; bases with no gene match: 11. Germline V gene lookup returns CDR1 LGHNA and CDR2 YNFKEQ. CDR3 bases: TGTGCCAGCAGCCAAGATCGGCAGGGGGGTAGGAGTGGCTACACCTTC. Protein sequence: CASSQDRQGGRSGYTF.

This rearrangement joins TRBV6-1 to TRBJ1-5, with 8 bases that match TRBD1. The CDR3 length is 15 residues. J was trimmed by 4 bases and V by 6 bases; bases with no gene match: 8. The V gene's germline CDR1 is MNHNS and CDR2 SASEGT. The CDR3 loop reads CASRTGVQVNQPQHF. CDR3 nucleotide sequence: TGTGCCAGCAGGACAGGGGTGCAAGTGAATCAGCCCCAGCATTTT.

The rearrangement joins TRBV6-6 to TRBJ2-1; D uncertain. The CDR3 extends over 13 amino acids. In germline, CDR1 is MNHNY, CDR2 SVGAGI (reference sequence). Trimming removed 7 bases from V and 4 bases from J, with 11 bases in between. CDR3 loop: CASMVADYNEQFF. CDR3 nucleotides: TGTGCCAGCATGGTGGCAGATTACAATGAGCAGTTCTTC.

In its sample, this clone was seen a few times. The rearrangement uses TRBV27 and TRBJ2-1; possible D gene TRBD2, 6 bases. Germline V gives CDR1 MNHEY, CDR2 SMNVEV (reference sequence). The V and J ends lost 3 bases and 8 bases respectively, with 11 bases between them. This CDR3 is built from 13 residues. DNA of the CDR3: TGTGCCAGCAGTTTTGGGGGAGGAGATGAGCAGTTCTTC. Protein product: CASSFGGGDEQFF.

This clone was found once. V gene TRBV5-8 combines with J gene TRBJ2-5; no reliable D call. Trimming cost V 7 bases and J 5 bases, with 18 bases left between them. The germline gives CDR1 SGHTS, CDR2 YDEGEE. The CDR3 runs to 14 residues. The CDR3 region has the DNA TGTGCCAGCCCCCAGGTGGGCCTCCGGGAGACCCAGTACTTC. Residues: CASPQVGLRETQYF.

The chain is built from TRBV7-9 and TRBJ1-1; D is unclear. Germline V gene data show CDR1 as SEHNR and CDR2 as FQNEAQ (reference sequence). V lost 3 bases, J lost 4 bases, and 9 bases lay in between. CDR3 length: 13 amino acids. The CDR3 sequence is CASSFEGPTEAFF. Written as DNA, the CDR3 is TGTGCCAGCAGCTTTGAGGGCCCCACTGAAGCTTTCTTT.